This record covers a single TCR beta chain. Original processing notes: Reference gene primer amplification yielded estimated nucleated cell counts. The data were produced by immunoSEQ multiplex PCR, yet TCRdb's version contains in-frame clones alone and is incomplete. V and J calls and clone size are copied from that table; D and trimming were computed from the DNA. The sample records a few hundred thousand clones, roughly 87% being singletons. The data originate from a study of blood T cell repertoires in COVID-19. Study details: PBMCs, B-cell-depleted T cells, or T cells were the source of the cDNA or gDNA that made up the material.

J was trimmed by 0 bases and V by 1 base; bases with no gene match: 6. The V gene's germline CDR1 is SGHKS and CDR2 YYEKEE (reference sequence). The CDR3 runs to 17 residues. The source is a middle-aged woman who had recovered from COVID-19. V and J are TRBV5-5 and TRBJ2-3; 9 nucleotides agree with TRBD2. Sequencing used peripheral blood. The CDR3 loop reads CASSLMSSGASTDTQYF. The CDR3 bases are TGTGCCAGCAGCTTGATGTCTAGCGGGGCTAGCACAGATACGCAGTATTTT.